Sequencing of this T cell receptor (beta chain) was carried out in a study of Ad26.COV2.S vaccination and SARS-CoV-2 variants. Germline assignment: CDR1 MRHNA and CDR2 SNTAGT. This CDR3 is 15 amino acids long. Trimming removed 0 bases at V and 0 bases at J, with 8 bases between. About this clone itself: Its antigen is undetermined.

The sample's treatment: approximately 18 received Ad26.COV2.S at low or high dose, single or two shots; several received placebo; per-sample allocation not given. All samples were drawn on day 63, counting from the first vaccine or placebo injection. The sample came from a Boston adult aged 18-55 years. TCRdb's copy holds only in-frame clones and misses some; the assay was immunoSEQ multiplex PCR. Here the sample spans 400,000 to 450,000 clones, around 92% being singletons. General study findings and limits: Analyses of TCR breadth and depth may have underestimated total T cell responses.

The receptor was isolated from a person between 18 and 60 years old who received the Ad26.COV2.S COVID-19 vaccine or a placebo. This chain uses TRBV6-4 with TRBJ1-1, with a weak D call TRBD1 (5 bases). Sequenced material: peripheral blood, taken in a trial of Ad26.COV2.S vaccine versus placebo. Here the CDR3 DNA reads TGTGCCAGCAGTGACTCGCCAGGGATGAACACTGAAGCTTTCTTT. Protein sequence: CASSDSPGMNTEAFF.